Sequencing of this T cell receptor (beta chain) was carried out in a study of identical twins. Study conclusions and caveats: Twin pairs had excess sharing that was weaker in beta out-of-frame sequences.

Only a few counts were recorded for this clonotype. The target antigen is unknown. TCRdb analysed the 5' RACE reads with MiXCR anew, one entry per CDR3 protein. The data contain approximately 240,000 distinct CDR3 sequences, more than 12% of them singletons. There are 14 residues in the CDR3. Germline V gene sequence: CDR1 SGHRS, CDR2 YFSETQ. Trimming shortened V by 1 base and J by 0 bases, and 6 bases separated the two germline ends. V and J are TRBV5-1 and TRBJ2-3; D ambiguous. The sequence derives from a woman between 18 and 29 years old in good health. What was sequenced was memory (CD45RO+) T cells sorted from blood. CDR3 nucleotide sequence: TGCGCCAGCAGCTTGTTCGCGAGCACAGATACGCAGTATTTT. Protein: CASSLFASTDTQYF.